This TCR beta chain was observed in a study of T cell responses to AZD1222 COVID-19 vaccine. Of note for this clone: No antigen is known for it.

The method was immunoSEQ multiplex PCR; TCRdb's version includes in-frame clones alone and lacks a portion of them. This table has approximately 130,000 clones, over 90% appearing once. With V trimmed by 5 bases and J by 4 bases, 16 bases remained unmatched. Germline V gives CDR1 MDHEN, CDR2 SYDVKM. There are 17 residues in the CDR3. Study-wide points: Recipients of AZD1222 seropositive at baseline numbered only five or six. With two AZD1222 doses given, Spike-specific TCR breadth and depth both rose. Donors were chiefly white British, with a greater number of females, and clonal diversity was perhaps underestimated. Across the whole spike, CD4 TCRs peaked at regions 160-218 and 743-854.

The sequencing here drew on peripheral blood, taken on day 0 of AZD1222 vaccination. V usage is TRBV28 and J usage is TRBJ1-1; 7 positions match TRBD1. The clonotype comes from an adult in good health. In DNA, the CDR3 is TGTGCCAGCAGTACGCTAACAGGGGCGGTAAAAGGCACTGAAGCTTTCTTT. It specifies CASSTLTGAVKGTEAFF.